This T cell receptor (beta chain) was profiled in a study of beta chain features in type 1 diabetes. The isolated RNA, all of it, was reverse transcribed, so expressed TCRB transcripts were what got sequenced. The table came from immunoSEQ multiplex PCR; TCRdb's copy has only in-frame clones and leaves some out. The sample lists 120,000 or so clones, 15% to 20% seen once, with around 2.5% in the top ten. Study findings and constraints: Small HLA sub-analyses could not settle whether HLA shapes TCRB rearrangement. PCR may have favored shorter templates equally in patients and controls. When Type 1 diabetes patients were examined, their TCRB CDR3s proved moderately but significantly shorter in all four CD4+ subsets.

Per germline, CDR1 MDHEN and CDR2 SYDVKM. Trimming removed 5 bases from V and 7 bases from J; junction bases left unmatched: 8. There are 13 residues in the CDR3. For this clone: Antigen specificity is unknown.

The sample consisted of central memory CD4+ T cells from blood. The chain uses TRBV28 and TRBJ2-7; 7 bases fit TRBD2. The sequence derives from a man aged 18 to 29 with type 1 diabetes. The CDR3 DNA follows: TGTGCCAGCAGTGATACTAGCGTGGGGGAGCAGTACTTC. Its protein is CASSDTSVGEQYF.